The 22 T cell receptor beta chains in this list originate from one sample, sequenced in a study of blood T cell repertoires in COVID-19 (dated by TCRdb to the early 2020s). The library came from the immunoSEQ multiplex PCR assay. This immuneACCESS table, as held by TCRdb, lists in-frame sequences with V and J called but not all clones. Of the missing ones, under half trace to an unresolved V gene in checked studies; the others have no known cause. The table for this sample lists around 220,000 clones; 82% of them were counted only once. The ten largest make up less than 9.5% of the sample. The sample consisted of peripheral blood. All receptors come from an elderly woman with COVID-19, enrolled during active disease.

This chain joins TRBV11-3 and TRBJ2-1; 7 nucleotides match TRBD2. The length of the CDR3 is 15 residues. Trimming cost V 0 bases and J 7 bases; bases outside gene matches: 6. Per germline, CDR1 SGHNT and CDR2 YENEEA. CDR3: CASSLDTSVGNEQFF. The CDR3 coding sequence is TGTGCCAGCAGCTTAGACACTAGCGTTGGGAATGAGCAGTTCTTC. The full variable domain, completed using reference TRBV11-3 and TRBJ2-1, is EAGVVQSPRYKIIEKKQPVAFWCNPISGHNTLYWYLQNLGQGPELLIRYENEEAVDDSQLPKDRFSAERLKGVDSTLKIQPAELGDSAVYLCASSLDTSVGNEQFFGPGTRLTVL.

This chain connects TRBV19 to TRBJ1-6; D may be TRBD1 (5 bases). CDR3 length equals 15 residues. Germline CDR1 reads LNHDA; CDR2 reads SQIVND (reference sequence). V was shortened by 5 bases and J by 9 bases, with 17 bases between the two germline ends. The CDR3 DNA follows: TGTGCCAGTAGTCCAACGTTGACAGCCGGTTCACCCCTCCACTTT. Protein: CASSPTLTAGSPLHF. Variable domain in full (rest from reference TRBV19 and TRBJ1-6): DGGITQSPKYLFRKEGQNVTLSCEQNLNHDAMYWYRQDPGQGLRLIYYSQIVNDFQKGDIAEGYSVSREKKESFPLTVTSAQKNPTAFYLCASSPTLTAGSPLHFGNGTRLTVT.

This clone was recorded once. The chain has TRBV9 and TRBJ2-5; the D gene is possibly TRBD2 (6 bases). Trimming removed 0 bases from V and 5 bases from J, with 17 bases in between. The CDR3 totals 16 residues. CDR1 and CDR2 from the germline V gene are SGDLS and YYNGEE. The CDR3 DNA sequence: TGTGCCAGCAGCGTAGCAGGAGGGACCTCGCGCGAGACCCAGTACTTC. Translating it yields CASSVAGGTSRETQYF.

The CDR3 is CASGSGGGTEAFF. As DNA, the CDR3 is TGTGCCAGCGGTTCGGGCGGGGGAACTGAAGCTTTCTTT. The V gene is TRBV28, the J gene TRBJ1-1; D perhaps matches TRBD1 (5 bases). Germline V gene data show CDR1 as MDHEN and CDR2 as SYDVKM. This CDR3 has 13 amino acids. The V and J ends lost 8 bases and 5 bases respectively, with 15 bases between them.

DNA of the CDR3: TGTGCCAGTAGTCTAACCCCTCTAGCAGCCGGGGAGCTGTTTTTT. It encodes CASSLTPLAAGELFF. V gene TRBV19 combines with J gene TRBJ2-2, with D possibly matching TRBD2 (5 bases). Germline lookup yields CDR1 LNHDA and CDR2 SQIVND (reference sequence). V was shortened by 5 bases and J by 6 bases, with 16 bases between the two germline ends. The CDR3 loop spans 15 amino acids. The whole variable domain, remainder taken from reference TRBV19 and TRBJ2-2, is DGGITQSPKYLFRKEGQNVTLSCEQNLNHDAMYWYRQDPGQGLRLIYYSQIVNDFQKGDIAEGYSVSREKKESFPLTVTSAQKNPTAFYLCASSLTPLAAGELFFGEGSRLTVL.

The count of this clone is one. The rearrangement links TRBV5-4 to TRBJ2-5; weak D call: TRBD2 (6 bases). Germline-derived CDR1 and CDR2 are SGHNT and YYREEE (reference sequence). This CDR3 contains 14 residues. The germline V and J ends were trimmed by 5 bases and 7 bases, with 18 bases remaining between them. The CDR3 nucleotides are TGTGCCAGCAGGCCGGCGGGGACCCAGCGGACCCAGTACTTC. It is translated as CASRPAGTQRTQYF.

This chain connects TRBV7-8 to TRBJ1-1; D might be TRBD1 (6 bases). V dropped 6 bases and J dropped 4 bases, with 18 bases sitting between them. The CDR3 extends over 15 amino acids. CDR1 and CDR2 (germline): SGHVS, FQNEAQ. CDR3 region: CASRADRSFGTEAFF. DNA for the CDR3: TGTGCCAGCAGAGCCGACAGGAGTTTTGGCACTGAAGCTTTCTTT.

The V gene is TRBV14, the J gene TRBJ2-3; 7 nucleotides agree with TRBD1. CDR3 size: 15 residues. Germline V gene lookup returns CDR1 SGHDN and CDR2 FVKESK. With 4 bases clipped from V and 3 bases from J, the junction kept 7 bases outside the gene matches. CDR3 DNA: TGTGCCAGCAGCCGAGCGGACAGGAGAACAGATACGCAGTATTTT. Amino acids: CASSRADRRTDTQYF.

The chain uses TRBV19 and TRBJ1-5, with a possible D match to TRBD1 (6 bases). V lost 0 bases, J lost 3 bases, and 24 bases lay in between. The CDR3 length is 20 residues. Germline V gives CDR1 LNHDA, CDR2 SQIVND (reference sequence). This chain's CDR3 is CASSIDRSGGAMPPNQPQHF. For the CDR3, the DNA is TGTGCCAGTAGTATAGACCGTTCGGGGGGCGCGATGCCCCCCAATCAGCCCCAGCATTTT.

J is TRBJ1-1 and V is TRBV7-3, with 9 bases lining up with TRBD1. The CDR3 length is 16 residues. The germline CDR1 and CDR2 sequences are SGHTA and FQGTGA. V dropped 5 bases and J dropped 0; count of bases not matched to a gene: 7. As DNA, the CDR3 is TGTGCCAGCAGCGTACAGGGGGCTCCCATGAACACTGAAGCTTTCTTT. It specifies CASSVQGAPMNTEAFF.

The chain recombines TRBV10-2 with TRBJ1-3; 8 bases line up with TRBD1. Germline V gene lookup returns CDR1 WSHSY and CDR2 SAAADI. V was clipped by 3 bases and J by 0 bases; unmatched bases: 4. CDR3 length: 16 residues. In DNA form, the CDR3 reads TGCGCCAGCAGTGACAGGACAGGGACCTCTGGAAACACCATATATTTT. This codes for CASSDRTGTSGNTIYF.

This clone appeared a single time. The V call is TRBV5-1, the J call TRBJ1-1, with TRBD1 matching 11 bases. The CDR3 has 15 amino acids. Germline V gene sequence: CDR1 SGHRS, CDR2 YFSETQ. Trimming took 5 bases from V and 5 from J; bases not matched to a gene: 8. CDR3 nucleotide sequence: TGCGCCAGCAGAAATACCGGGACAGGGGGGACTGAAGCTTTCTTT. Translation gives CASRNTGTGGTEAFF.

The V gene is TRBV7-9, the J gene TRBJ2-3, with D tentatively TRBD2 (6 bases). This CDR3 is built from 15 residues. CDR1 and CDR2 (germline): SEHNR, FQNEAQ (reference sequence). V dropped 5 bases and J dropped 2 bases, with 14 bases sitting between them. CDR3 protein: CASSRGSLFTDTQYF. CDR3 coding DNA: TGTGCCAGCAGCCGGGGGTCGTTGTTCACAGATACGCAGTATTTT.

This chain uses TRBV18 with TRBJ1-2, with no clear D. The germline V and J ends were trimmed by 6 bases and 2 bases, with 19 bases remaining between them. The germline gives CDR1 KGHSH, CDR2 LQKENI. This CDR3 contains 16 residues. As DNA, the CDR3 is TGTGCCAGCTCGCGCCAAGGACTCGGAACAAACTATGGCTACACCTTC. Its protein is CASSRQGLGTNYGYTF.

The chain links TRBV6-2 or TRBV6-3 to TRBJ2-1; a possible D gene is TRBD2 (5 bases). The CDR3 is 14 amino acids. V gave up 0 bases and J gave up 15 bases, with 18 bases separating them. The germline CDR1 and CDR2 sequences are MNHEY and SVGEGT. The CDR3: CASSYSGRSPHPFF. The DNA of the CDR3 is TGTGCCAGCAGTTACTCAGGGAGAAGTCCCCACCCGTTCTTC.

The J gene is TRBJ1-5, the V gene TRBV5-5; D might be TRBD1 (5 bases). The CDR3 length is 14 residues. V gave up 4 bases and J gave up 5 bases, with 13 bases separating them. The germline V gene encodes CDR1 SGHKS and CDR2 YYEKEE (reference sequence). CDR3 bases: TGTGCCAGCAGCGCCAGGGTCCTGGATCAGCCCCAGCATTTT. Protein sequence: CASSARVLDQPQHF.

The rearrangement links TRBV5-1 to TRBJ2-1; maybe TRBD2 (6 bases). CDR1 SGHRS and CDR2 YFSETQ come from the germline V gene. Deletions cut 4 bases from V and 7 bases from J, with 18 bases between. The CDR3 runs to 15 residues. The CDR3 sequence: CASSKVIAGGNEQFF. CDR3 nucleotide sequence: TGCGCCAGCAGCAAGGTAATAGCTGGGGGGAATGAGCAGTTCTTC.

The genes are TRBV11-3 and TRBJ2-7, with 11 bases fitting TRBD1. The CDR3 is 15 amino acids. Unmatched junction bases numbered 2, after V lost 1 base and J lost 3 bases. From germline, CDR1 is SGHNT and CDR2 YENEEA. The CDR3, as DNA: TGTGCCAGCAGCTTAGTCGGGACAGGGGGCTACGAGCAGTACTTC. Translation gives CASSLVGTGGYEQYF.

The rearrangement uses TRBV29-1 and TRBJ1-1; 7 bases align to TRBD1. Germline values: CDR1 SQVTM, CDR2 ANQGSEA. The J segment lost 1 base and the V segment lost 5 bases, leaving 7 bases of the junction unmatched. This CDR3 region has 14 residues. As DNA, the CDR3 is TGCAGCGTTAGGACAGGATCTCAGAACACTGAAGCTTTCTTT. Translated, it gives CSVRTGSQNTEAFF.

The J gene is TRBJ1-2, the V gene TRBV28; TRBD1 agrees at 10 bases. Germline trimming cut 6 bases from V and 8 bases from J; bases unmatched to any gene: 6. The CDR3 covers 13 residues. Germline V gene lookup returns CDR1 MDHEN and CDR2 SYDVKM. CDR3 sequence reads: CASRLDRGQGYTF. CDR3 DNA: TGTGCCAGCAGACTAGACAGGGGGCAGGGCTACACCTTC.

The J gene is TRBJ2-7, the V gene TRBV11-1; 9 positions agree with TRBD2. The V and J ends lost 4 bases and 3 bases, in that order; junction bases with no gene match: 7. The CDR3 totals 15 residues. Germline V gives CDR1 SGHAT, CDR2 FQDESV (reference sequence). Written as DNA, the CDR3 is TGTGCCAGCAGCTCTTGGACTAGCGAGCACTACGAGCAGTACTTC. The encoded protein is CASSSWTSEHYEQYF.

This chain uses TRBV7-9 with TRBJ1-2; 7 bases are a match to TRBD1. The J segment lost 5 bases and the V segment lost 4 bases, leaving 4 bases of the junction unmatched. Germline CDR1 is SEHNR and CDR2 is FQNEAQ (reference sequence). CDR3 length equals 13 residues. CDR3 region: CASSSEGQYGYTF. CDR3 DNA: TGTGCCAGCAGCTCCGAGGGACAGTATGGCTACACCTTC.